This T cell receptor (beta chain) came from a study of cytomegalovirus exposure and HLA in healthy donors. Turning to the study itself: Tens of millions of unique TCRs from HLA-typed donors were held in an early release of data. Study-wide findings and caveats: A missense variant in DCLRE1C was later tied to TCR beta V- and J-gene trimming. There were under 200 TCR beta chains listed as cytomegalovirus-associated.

As to this clone: Its cognate antigen is unknown.

Primers included in the PCR were 60 Vbeta and 13 Jbeta primers. The repertoire was sequenced with immunoSEQ multiplex PCR; TCRdb's copy has only in-frame clones and lacks some. The table includes 150,000 to 160,000 clones, roughly three quarters detected once. Germline-derived CDR1 and CDR2 are MGHRA and YSYEKL. The J segment lost 5 bases and the V segment lost 2 bases, leaving 9 bases of the junction unmatched. The length of the CDR3 is 16 residues. The receptor was isolated from a young man in good health and CMV-seropositive. J is TRBJ2-1 and V is TRBV4-1, with 7 bases matching TRBD2. The sample was PBMCs. The chain's CDR3 is CASSQPGASGNNEQFF. In nucleotides, the CDR3 is TGCGCCAGCAGCCAACCCGGGGCTAGCGGAAACAATGAGCAGTTCTTC.